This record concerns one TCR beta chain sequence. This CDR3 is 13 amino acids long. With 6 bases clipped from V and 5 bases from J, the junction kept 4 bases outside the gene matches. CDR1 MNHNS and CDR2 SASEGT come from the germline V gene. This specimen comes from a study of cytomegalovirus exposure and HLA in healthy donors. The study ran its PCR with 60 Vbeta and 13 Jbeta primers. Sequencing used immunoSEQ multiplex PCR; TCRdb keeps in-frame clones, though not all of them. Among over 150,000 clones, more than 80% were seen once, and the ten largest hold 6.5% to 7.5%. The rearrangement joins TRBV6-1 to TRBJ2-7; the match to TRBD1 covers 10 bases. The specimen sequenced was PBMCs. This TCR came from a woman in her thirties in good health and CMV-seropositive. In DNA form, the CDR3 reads TGTGCCAGCAGCGGACAGGGGGTCGACGAGCAGTACTTC. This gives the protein CASSGQGVDEQYF.